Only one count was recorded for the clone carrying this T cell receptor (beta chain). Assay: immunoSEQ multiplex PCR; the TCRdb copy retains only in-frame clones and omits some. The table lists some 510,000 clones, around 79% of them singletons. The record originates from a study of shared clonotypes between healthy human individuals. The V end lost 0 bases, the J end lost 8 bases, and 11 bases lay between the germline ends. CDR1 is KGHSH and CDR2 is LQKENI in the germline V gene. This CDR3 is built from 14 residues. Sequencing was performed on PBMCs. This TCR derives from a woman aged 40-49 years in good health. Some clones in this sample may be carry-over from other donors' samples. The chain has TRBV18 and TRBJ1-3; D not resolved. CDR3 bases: TGTGCCAGCTCACCACCGGGGTTACGGGACACCATATATTTT. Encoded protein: CASSPPGLRDTIYF.